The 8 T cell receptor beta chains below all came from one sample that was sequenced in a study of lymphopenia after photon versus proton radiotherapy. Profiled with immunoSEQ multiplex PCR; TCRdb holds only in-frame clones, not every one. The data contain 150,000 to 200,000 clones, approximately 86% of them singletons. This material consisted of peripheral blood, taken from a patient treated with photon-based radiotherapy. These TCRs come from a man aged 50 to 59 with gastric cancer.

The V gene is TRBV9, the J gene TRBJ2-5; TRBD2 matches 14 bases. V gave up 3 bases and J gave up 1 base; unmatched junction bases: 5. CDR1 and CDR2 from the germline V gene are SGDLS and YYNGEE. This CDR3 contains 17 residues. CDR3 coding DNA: TGTGCCAGCAGCGCCGGACTAGCGGGAGGAATCCAAGAGACCCAGTACTTC. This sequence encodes CASSAGLAGGIQETQYF. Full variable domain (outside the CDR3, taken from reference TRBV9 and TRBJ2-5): DSGVTQTPKHLITATGQRVTLRCSPRSGDLSVYWYQQSLDQGLQFLIQYYNGEERAKGNILERFSAQQFPDLHSELNLSSLELGDSALYFCASSAGLAGGIQETQYFGPGTRLLVL.

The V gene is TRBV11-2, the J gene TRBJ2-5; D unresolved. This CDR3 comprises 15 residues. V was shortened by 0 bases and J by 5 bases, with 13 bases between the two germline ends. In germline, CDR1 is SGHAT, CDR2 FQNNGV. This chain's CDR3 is CASSLDLQARETQYF. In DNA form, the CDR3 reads TGTGCCAGCAGCTTAGATCTCCAGGCTCGGGAGACCCAGTACTTC.

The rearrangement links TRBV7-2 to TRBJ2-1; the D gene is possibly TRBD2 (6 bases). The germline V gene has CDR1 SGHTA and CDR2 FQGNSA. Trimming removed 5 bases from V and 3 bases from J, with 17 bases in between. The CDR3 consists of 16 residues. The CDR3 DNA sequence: TGTGCCAGCAGCCCAGGGTTAGCGGTTCTCTACAATGAGCAGTTCTTC. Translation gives CASSPGLAVLYNEQFF.

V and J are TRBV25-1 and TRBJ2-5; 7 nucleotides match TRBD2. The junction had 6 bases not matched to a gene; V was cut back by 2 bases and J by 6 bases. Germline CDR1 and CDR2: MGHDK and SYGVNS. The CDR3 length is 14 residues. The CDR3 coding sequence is TGTGCCAGCAGTGAACCTACTAGCGCGAAGACCCAGTACTTC. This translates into CASSEPTSAKTQYF.

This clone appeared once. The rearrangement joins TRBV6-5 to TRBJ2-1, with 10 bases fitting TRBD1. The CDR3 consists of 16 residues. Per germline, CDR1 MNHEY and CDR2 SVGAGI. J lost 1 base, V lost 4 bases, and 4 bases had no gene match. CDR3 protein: CASSSPGQGSYNEQFF. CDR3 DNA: TGTGCCAGCAGTTCACCGGGACAGGGGTCCTACAATGAGCAGTTCTTC.

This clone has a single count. The CDR3 DNA follows: TGCGCCAGCAGCCGGCTGAAAGGAGCAAGGCCAGATACGCAGTATTTT. It yields the protein CASSRLKGARPDTQYF. J is TRBJ2-3 and V is TRBV4-3, with D hard to call. There are 16 residues in the CDR3. V lost 4 bases and J lost 4, with 18 bases in between. The germline V gene encodes CDR1 LGHNA and CDR2 YSLEER.

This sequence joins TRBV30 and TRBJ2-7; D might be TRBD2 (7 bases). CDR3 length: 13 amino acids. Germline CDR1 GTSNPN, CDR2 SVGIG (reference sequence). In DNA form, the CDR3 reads TGTGCGGGGGCGGGAGAGAAGTCCTACGAGCAGTACTTC. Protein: CAGAGEKSYEQYF.

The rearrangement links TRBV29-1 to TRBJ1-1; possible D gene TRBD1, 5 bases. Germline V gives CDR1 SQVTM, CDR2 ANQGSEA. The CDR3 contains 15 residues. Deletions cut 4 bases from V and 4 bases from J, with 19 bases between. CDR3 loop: CSVARAGALITEAFF. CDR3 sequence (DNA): TGCAGCGTTGCCAGGGCAGGCGCACTGATCACTGAAGCTTTCTTT.